A single sample is the source of the 26 T cell receptor beta chains below, sequenced in a study of long-term antiretroviral therapy in people with HIV. This was the immunoSEQ v3.0 assay at survey level. Clones were read by immunoSEQ multiplex PCR, and TCRdb kept only the in-frame ones, dropping some. Of 20,000 to 25,000 clones listed, roughly 83% were seen once; the top ten hold under 9.5%. The starting material was unsorted PBMCs, obtained 1.2 years after starting antiretroviral therapy. The origin of the receptors is a woman between 40 and 55 years old with HIV.

CDR3 DNA sequence: TGTGCCAGCAGAGAGCCGACTAGCGGGGCCTACGAGCAGTACTTC. It translates to CASREPTSGAYEQYF. The rearrangement links TRBV27 to TRBJ2-7, with 11 nucleotides matching TRBD2. This CDR3 is 15 amino acids long. With 6 bases clipped from V and 2 bases from J, the junction kept 6 bases outside the gene matches. The germline gives CDR1 MNHEY, CDR2 SMNVEV (reference sequence).

In its sample, this clone was seen a few times. The CDR3 protein is CASSLDSNTGELFF. As DNA, the CDR3 is TGTGCCAGCAGCTTAGACAGTAACACCGGGGAGCTGTTTTTT. J is TRBJ2-2 and V is TRBV7-9, with no clear D. The V end lost 1 base, the J end lost 2 bases, and 5 bases lay between the germline ends. Germline CDR1 and CDR2: SEHNR and FQNEAQ (reference sequence). The CDR3 consists of 14 residues.

The rearrangement uses TRBV2 and TRBJ2-5, with D possibly TRBD1 on 5 matching bases. Between the trimmed V and J ends, which lost 4 bases and 2 bases, there was a span of 11 bases. This CDR3 has 14 residues. The V gene's germline CDR1 is SNHLY and CDR2 FYNNEI. CDR3 protein: CASSVGRAQETQYF. The DNA for the CDR3 is TGTGCCAGCAGTGTTGGCAGGGCACAAGAGACCCAGTACTTC.

This clone was counted once. V is TRBV13 and J is TRBJ2-5; D remains ambiguous. Per the germline V gene, CDR1 is PRHDT and CDR2 is FYEKMQ (reference sequence). V gave up 5 bases and J gave up 1 base, with 5 bases separating them. CDR3 length equals 12 residues. Written as DNA, the CDR3 is TGTGCCAGCAGCGCCCTCCAAGAGACCCAGTACTTC. Its translation: CASSALQETQYF.

The chain couples TRBV5-1 to TRBJ2-7; TRBD2 agrees at 9 bases. V lost 0 bases to trimming and J lost 4 bases; unmatched junction nucleotides: 8. Looked up from germline, CDR1 is SGHRS and CDR2 is YFSETQ. The CDR3 has 16 residues. CDR3 amino acids: CASSLEGGTSSYEQYF. Written as DNA, the CDR3 is TGCGCCAGCAGCTTGGAAGGTGGGACTAGCTCGTACGAGCAGTACTTC.

The genes are TRBV13 and TRBJ2-7; 8 bases line up with TRBD1. Germline CDR1 PRHDT, CDR2 FYEKMQ (reference sequence). V shed 7 bases, J shed 3 bases, and the junction held 5 bases outside the gene matches. The length of the CDR3 is 13 residues. The CDR3 DNA is TGTGCCAGCACCCCAGGGGGCCGCTACGAGCAGTACTTC. This sequence encodes CASTPGGRYEQYF. Using reference TRBV13 and TRBJ2-7 for the parts outside the CDR3, the full variable domain is AAGVIQSPRHLIKEKRETATLKCYPIPRHDTVYWYQQGPGQDPQFLISFYEKMQSDKGSIPDRFSAQQFSDYHSELNMSSLELGDSALYFCASTPGGRYEQYFGPGTRLTVT.

Relative to its sample, this clone is large (0.1 to 1%). In DNA form, the CDR3 reads TGCGCCAGCAGCCTAGGACAGAACACCGGGGAGCTGTTTTTT. It translates to CASSLGQNTGELFF. This chain links TRBV4-1 with TRBJ2-2, with D maybe TRBD1 (5 bases). The germline gives CDR1 MGHRA, CDR2 YSYEKL. CDR3 size: 14 residues. Trimming removed 4 bases from V and 1 base from J, with 7 bases in between.

The CDR3 DNA sequence: TGTGCCAGCTCACCTAAGCCGACAGGGACTGGAAACACCATATATTTT. Translation: CASSPKPTGTGNTIYF. J is TRBJ1-3 and V is TRBV18; TRBD1 aligns across 7 bases. Losses at the gene ends were 3 bases for V and 2 bases for J; bases not matched to a gene: 7. The CDR3 consists of 16 residues. Per the germline V gene, CDR1 is KGHSH and CDR2 is LQKENI.

CDR3 sequence: CASSPTTGEDTEAFF. In nucleotides, the CDR3 is TGTGCCAGCTCACCCACTACAGGGGAGGACACTGAAGCTTTCTTT. The chain has TRBV18 and TRBJ1-1; 7 bases fit TRBD1. The V gene end was trimmed by 3 bases and the J gene end by 3 bases; junction bases not matched to a gene: 7. Per the germline V gene, CDR1 is KGHSH and CDR2 is LQKENI. The CDR3 has 15 amino acids.

The J gene is TRBJ2-4, the V gene TRBV6-1, with TRBD1 as a possible D gene (5 bases). V shed 6 bases and J shed 15 bases, with 21 bases lying between them. Germline CDR1 is MNHNS and CDR2 is SASEGT. The CDR3 spans 13 residues. CDR3 DNA sequence: TGTGCCAGCAGCGGGTTACTCGGACAAGACCGGTACTTC. This encodes CASSGLLGQDRYF.

The rearrangement joins TRBV5-6 to TRBJ1-2, with D perhaps TRBD1 (5 bases). The CDR3 length is 14 residues. Germline values: CDR1 SGHDT, CDR2 YYEEEE. Trimming left V 4 bases short and J 2 bases short, with 12 bases between. Here the CDR3 reads CASSEGPKNYGYTF. Written as DNA, the CDR3 is TGTGCCAGCAGCGAGGGGCCCAAGAACTATGGCTACACCTTC.

This clone was observed once. The V and J genes are TRBV5-1 and TRBJ2-5; maybe TRBD2 (6 bases). Germline V lookup: CDR1 SGHRS, CDR2 YFSETQ. Trimming stripped 6 bases from V and 0 bases from J, with 12 bases between. The CDR3 is 14 residues long. This CDR3 is CASTQGGYQETQYF. The CDR3 coding sequence is TGCGCCAGCACCCAAGGAGGGTACCAAGAGACCCAGTACTTC.

This chain uses TRBV14 with TRBJ1-2; D call uncertain. Germline lookup yields CDR1 SGHDN and CDR2 FVKESK. V lost 5 bases and J lost 3, with 13 bases in between. This CDR3 is built from 14 residues. This CDR3 reads CASSSQQTDYGYTF. CDR3 coding DNA: TGTGCCAGCAGCTCACAGCAAACCGACTATGGCTACACCTTC. Combining the CDR3 with reference TRBV14 and TRBJ1-2 gives the whole variable domain EAGVTQFPSHSVIEKGQTVTLRCDPISGHDNLYWYRRVMGKEIKFLLHFVKESKQDESGMPNNRFLAERTGGTYSTLKVQPAELEDSGVYFCASSSQQTDYGYTFGSGTRLTVV.

The V gene is TRBV19, the J gene TRBJ2-5; 8 bases map to TRBD2. The CDR3 covers 13 residues. Germline V gives CDR1 LNHDA, CDR2 SQIVND (reference sequence). J gave up 4 bases and V 7 bases, and 5 bases lay outside the gene matches. The DNA of the CDR3 is TGTGCCAGTACGGGGGGGATAGGAGAGACCCAGTACTTC. Translated, it gives CASTGGIGETQYF.

The chain uses TRBV4-2 and TRBJ1-4, with TRBD1 matching 11 bases. The CDR3 contains 17 residues. Germline V gene data show CDR1 as LGHNA and CDR2 as YNFKEQ. The V and J ends lost 3 bases and 1 base, in that order; junction bases with no gene match: 4. The CDR3 sequence: CASSQDGTGGTNEKLFF. The CDR3 DNA sequence: TGTGCCAGCAGCCAGGACGGGACAGGGGGAACTAATGAAAAACTGTTTTTT.

This chain links TRBV7-9 with TRBJ2-1, with 7 positions matching TRBD1. The CDR3 loop spans 16 amino acids. Germline loops: CDR1 SEHNR, CDR2 FQNEAQ (reference sequence). J gave up 6 bases and V 1 base, and 9 bases lay outside the gene matches. This chain's CDR3 is CASSLGRQGGFNEQFF. CDR3 in DNA: TGTGCCAGCAGCTTAGGGAGACAGGGTGGTTTCAATGAGCAGTTCTTC.

The genes are TRBV6-1 and TRBJ1-5; D gene ambiguous. This CDR3 comprises 14 residues. Germline CDR1 MNHNS, CDR2 SASEGT. Deletions cut 6 bases from V and 4 bases from J, with 13 bases between. Here the CDR3 DNA reads TGTGCCAGCAGGAAAGGAGTATGGAATCAGCCCCAGCATTTT. Encoded protein: CASRKGVWNQPQHF.

V gene TRBV5-6 combines with J gene TRBJ1-2; D gene ambiguous. There are 15 residues in the CDR3. With 0 bases removed from V and 4 bases from J, the gap between germline ends came to 13 bases. Germline CDR1 is SGHDT and CDR2 is YYEEEE. In DNA, the CDR3 is TGTGCCAGCAGCTTGGCCGGAGGTCCCTTCTATGGCTACACCTTC. Translating it yields CASSLAGGPFYGYTF. The full variable domain, in which reference TRBV5-6 and TRBJ1-2 provide the parts outside the CDR3, is DAGVTQSPTHLIKTRGQQVTLRCSPKSGHDTVSWYQQALGQGPQFIFQYYEEEERQRGNFPDRFSGHQFPNYSSELNVNALLLGDSALYLCASSLAGGPFYGYTFGSGTRLTVV.

The chain recombines TRBV7-8 with TRBJ1-1, with a tentative D call TRBD1 (6 bases). Germline V gene data show CDR1 as SGHVS and CDR2 as FQNEAQ. V gave up 5 bases and J gave up 8 bases, with 24 bases separating them. CDR3 size: 16 residues. The CDR3 sequence: CASSLTGTLQSEEAFF. The CDR3 DNA sequence: TGTGCCAGCAGCCTTACAGGGACGCTCCAATCTGAAGAAGCTTTCTTT. Using reference TRBV7-8 and TRBJ1-1 for the parts outside the CDR3, the full variable domain is GAGVSQSPRYKVAKRGQDVALRCDPISGHVSLFWYQQALGQGPEFLTYFQNEAQLDKSGLPSDRFFAERPEGSVSTLKIQRTQQEDSAVYLCASSLTGTLQSEEAFFGQGTRLTVV.

CDR3 nucleotide sequence: TGTGCCAGCAGTGACTTGGCGGGCAACACCGGGGAGCTGTTTTTT. Residues: CASSDLAGNTGELFF. The chain employs TRBV6-4 and TRBJ2-2, with D perhaps TRBD2 (5 bases). Germline V gene sequence: CDR1 MRHNA, CDR2 SNTAGT. V was shortened by 1 base and J by 2 bases, with 8 bases between the two germline ends. The CDR3 totals 15 residues.

The CDR3 bases are TGCAGCGTTGATCTGGGAAACACCATATATTTT. Translated, it gives CSVDLGNTIYF. V gene TRBV29-1 combines with J gene TRBJ1-3; D not resolved. Germline CDR1 reads SQVTM; CDR2 reads ANQGSEA. The CDR3 is 11 amino acids. The ends were cut back, 3 bases at V and 4 bases at J, with 4 bases in the middle. The full variable domain, its missing parts supplied by reference TRBV29-1 and TRBJ1-3, is SAVISQKPSRDICQRGTSLTIQCQVDSQVTMMFWYRQQPGQSLTLIATANQGSEATYESGFVIDKFPISRPNLTFSTLTVSNMSPEDSSIYLCSVDLGNTIYFGEGSWLTVV.

This chain links TRBV27 with TRBJ1-1; perhaps TRBD1 as D (5 bases). In germline, CDR1 is MNHEY, CDR2 SMNVEV (reference sequence). There are 14 residues in the CDR3. Trimming removed 2 bases at V and 4 bases at J, with 11 bases between. The CDR3 coding sequence is TGTGCCAGCAGTTTAGGGGGTTGGGGCACTGAAGCTTTCTTT. Residues: CASSLGGWGTEAFF.

V is TRBV7-2 and J is TRBJ2-7; 9 bases match TRBD2. The CDR3 spans 14 residues. Germline lookup yields CDR1 SGHTA and CDR2 FQGNSA. The V and J ends lost 2 bases and 6 bases, in that order; junction bases with no gene match: 5. The DNA for the CDR3 is TGTGCCAGCAGCTTAATCTCTAGCGGGATCGAGCAGTACTTC. Translating it yields CASSLISSGIEQYF. Full variable domain (missing parts from reference TRBV7-2 and TRBJ2-7): GAGVSQSPSNKVTEKGKDVELRCDPISGHTALYWYRQSLGQGLEFLIYFQGNSAPDKSGLPSDRFSAERTGGSVSTLTIQRTQQEDSAVYLCASSLISSGIEQYFGPGTRLTVT.

The CDR3 loop reads CASSGGQENYEQYF. The CDR3 DNA is TGTGCCAGCAGCGGGGGACAGGAAAACTACGAGCAGTACTTC. The rearrangement joins TRBV5-8 to TRBJ2-7; 8 bases match TRBD1. Per the germline V gene, CDR1 is SGHTS and CDR2 is YDEGEE. Trimming cost V 4 bases and J 3 bases; bases outside gene matches: 6. The CDR3 has 14 residues.

This rearrangement joins TRBV27 to TRBJ2-7; TRBD2 aligns across 12 bases. Germline CDR1 reads MNHEY; CDR2 reads SMNVEV (reference sequence). The CDR3 is 16 amino acids. V lost 6 bases to trimming and J lost 1 base; unmatched junction nucleotides: 7. The CDR3 sequence: CASSQTSGSKSYEQYF. The CDR3 nucleotides are TGTGCCAGCAGCCAGACTAGCGGGAGTAAGTCCTACGAGCAGTACTTC.

V and J are TRBV7-2 and TRBJ2-3; D is undetermined. Germline CDR1 and CDR2: SGHTA and FQGNSA. Deletions cut 1 base from V and 7 bases from J, with 12 bases between. This CDR3 has 14 amino acids. The CDR3 DNA sequence: TGTGCCAGCAGCTTAGGAAAAGAACAGCATACGCAGTATTTT. This translates into CASSLGKEQHTQYF. Together with reference TRBV7-2 and TRBJ2-3, the CDR3 gives the full variable domain: GAGVSQSPSNKVTEKGKDVELRCDPISGHTALYWYRQSLGQGLEFLIYFQGNSAPDKSGLPSDRFSAERTGGSVSTLTIQRTQQEDSAVYLCASSLGKEQHTQYFGPGTRLTVL.